Shown below are 16 T cell receptor beta chains from a single sample sequenced in a study of cytomegalovirus exposure and HLA in healthy donors. The PCR was carried out with 60 Vbeta primers and 13 Jbeta primers. Only in-frame clones appear in the TCRdb table, and some are missing; sequencing was by immunoSEQ multiplex PCR. The table includes 200,000 or so clones, 81% detected once. Input material: PBMCs. These receptor sequences come from a woman younger than 35 in good health and CMV-seropositive.

This rearrangement joins TRBV7-9 to TRBJ1-5; D is uncertain. This CDR3 is built from 14 residues. CDR1 SEHNR and CDR2 FQNEAQ come from the germline V gene (reference sequence). Trimming removed 1 base from V and 4 bases from J, with 8 bases in between. The CDR3 reads CASSLGTGNQPQHF. Here the CDR3 DNA reads TGTGCCAGCAGCTTAGGCACGGGAAATCAGCCCCAGCATTTT.

This clone was seen a single time. The rearrangement links TRBV4-3 to TRBJ2-7, with a tentative D call TRBD2 (5 bases). The length of the CDR3 is 15 residues. Trimming removed 0 bases from V and 7 bases from J, with 16 bases in between. Germline V lookup: CDR1 LGHNA, CDR2 YSLEER. Here the CDR3 DNA reads TGCGCCAGCAGCCAAGAGGAGGTGGAGCGCCGAGAGCAGTACGTC. Its translation: CASSQEEVERREQYV.

The V call is TRBV27, the J call TRBJ1-4; the D gene is possibly TRBD1 (5 bases). V lost 8 bases and J 5 bases, leaving 12 bases between the germline ends. The CDR3 has 13 amino acids. Germline lookup yields CDR1 MNHEY and CDR2 SMNVEV (reference sequence). The DNA for the CDR3 is TGTGCCAGCGGGGGGTTGAGGAATGAAAAACTGTTTTTT. It yields the protein CASGGLRNEKLFF.

For the CDR3, the DNA is TGTGCCAGCAGCCCGGTGGGGGGAGTAAGGAACACTGAAGCTTTCTTT. It yields the protein CASSPVGGVRNTEAFF. The genes are TRBV11-3 and TRBJ1-1; TRBD1 might be the D (5 bases). Trimming took off 5 bases at V and 1 base at J, with 17 bases between the two ends. Per the germline V gene, CDR1 is SGHNT and CDR2 is YENEEA. This CDR3 has 16 residues.

Notes on this clone: Within the sample, other DNA sequences also encode this same CDR3. The rearrangement uses TRBV11-2 and TRBJ1-3; maybe TRBD1 (6 bases). Germline values: CDR1 SGHAT, CDR2 FQNNGV. The CDR3 has 15 amino acids. Trimming took 2 bases from V and 3 from J, leaving 11 bases between them. In DNA, the CDR3 is TGTGCCAGCAGCTTAAGGGGGTTAGGTGGAAACACCATATATTTT. Its protein product is CASSLRGLGGNTIYF.

The gene calls are TRBV18 and TRBJ1-4, with 10 positions matching TRBD1. The CDR3 spans 12 residues. With V trimmed by 4 bases and J by 14 bases, 4 bases remained unmatched. Per the germline V gene, CDR1 is KGHSH and CDR2 is LQKENI. As DNA, the CDR3 is TGTGCCAGCTCACAGGGACAGGGGTATCTGTTTTTT. Translation: CASSQGQGYLFF.

The V gene is TRBV7-9, the J gene TRBJ1-1, with unresolved D. The CDR3 has 12 residues. V lost 1 base, J lost 6 bases, and 6 bases lay in between. Germline CDR1 is SEHNR and CDR2 is FQNEAQ (reference sequence). This chain's CDR3 is CASSLGEAEAFF. DNA for the CDR3: TGTGCCAGCAGCTTAGGAGAGGCTGAAGCTTTCTTT.

V usage is TRBV4-2 and J usage is TRBJ1-6, with D perhaps matching TRBD1 (6 bases). The V gene lost 1 base and the J gene lost 6 bases, with 10 bases spanning the gap. Germline CDR1 reads LGHNA; CDR2 reads YNFKEQ. The CDR3 consists of 15 residues. The CDR3 coding sequence is TGTGCCAGCAGCCAAGTCCCCAGGGGTAATTCACCCCTCCACTTT. This codes for CASSQVPRGNSPLHF.

The chain employs TRBV11-2 and TRBJ2-1; TRBD1 aligns across 9 bases. Trimming at V came to 3 bases and at J to 4 bases, leaving 4 bases not matched to a gene. The CDR3 runs 15 residues. Germline V gene lookup returns CDR1 SGHAT and CDR2 FQNNGV. CDR3 coding DNA: TGTGCCAGCAGCTTCTCTGGGACAGGGTACAATGAGCAGTTCTTC. Protein sequence: CASSFSGTGYNEQFF.

The CDR3 DNA is TGTGCCAGCAGCCAAGAGGGGCCACAGGAGACCCAGTACTTC. Its protein product is CASSQEGPQETQYF. The chain is built from TRBV4-2 and TRBJ2-5, with D possibly matching TRBD1 (5 bases). V lost 0 bases and J lost 5, with 10 bases in between. The CDR3 extends over 14 amino acids. Germline V gives CDR1 LGHNA, CDR2 YNFKEQ.

The chain combines TRBV11-1 with TRBJ1-1; the D gene is possibly TRBD1 (5 bases). Trimming took off 3 bases at V and 5 bases at J, with 10 bases between the two ends. Germline CDR1 reads SGHAT; CDR2 reads FQDESV (reference sequence). The CDR3 is made up of 13 amino acids. The DNA of the CDR3 is TGTGCCAGCAGCTTGTTCGGGGGGACTGAAGCTTTCTTT. As protein: CASSLFGGTEAFF.

The V gene is TRBV7-8, the J gene TRBJ2-1; 13 nucleotides line up with TRBD2. This CDR3 has 16 amino acids. Germline-derived CDR1 and CDR2 are SGHVS and FQNEAQ. The ends lost 5 bases at V and 8 bases at J; junction bases unmatched: 9. The CDR3: CASSRTGLAGRHEQFF. The DNA for the CDR3 is TGTGCCAGCAGCCGAACGGGACTAGCGGGGCGGCATGAGCAGTTCTTC.

The rearrangement joins TRBV6-5 to TRBJ1-1, with 10 bases aligning to TRBD1. The trim removed 10 bases at V and 0 bases at J, leaving 2 bases unmatched. The germline gives CDR1 MNHEY, CDR2 SVGAGI. The CDR3 totals 13 residues. CDR3 in amino acids: CAIGQGVNTEAFF. Here the CDR3 DNA reads TGTGCCATCGGACAGGGGGTGAACACTGAAGCTTTCTTT.

This rearrangement joins TRBV2 to TRBJ1-5; D is possibly TRBD1 (6 bases). V shed 5 bases and J shed 1 base, with 9 bases lying between them. The CDR3 sequence is 14 residues long. Germline CDR1 and CDR2: SNHLY and FYNNEI. CDR3 amino acids: CASSRGKSNQPQHF. The CDR3 coding sequence is TGTGCCAGCAGTAGGGGGAAGAGCAATCAGCCCCAGCATTTT.

The gene calls are TRBV5-1 and TRBJ1-1; tentative D call: TRBD1 (6 bases). The CDR3 is 14 amino acids. The V end was cut by 8 bases, the J end by 4 bases, with 18 bases between. CDR1 SGHRS and CDR2 YFSETQ come from the germline V gene. CDR3 region: CASNPTGLSTEAFF. For the CDR3, the DNA is TGCGCCAGTAATCCAACAGGGTTGAGCACTGAAGCTTTCTTT. Drawing the rest from reference TRBV5-1 and TRBJ1-1, the complete variable domain is KAGVTQTPRYLIKTRGQQVTLSCSPISGHRSVSWYQQTPGQGLQFLFEYFSETQRNKGNFPGRFSGRQFSNSRSEMNVSTLELGDSALYLCASNPTGLSTEAFFGQGTRLTVV.

V and J are TRBV7-9 and TRBJ1-1, with a tentative D call TRBD1 (5 bases). Trimming took off 0 bases at V and 3 bases at J, with 17 bases between the two ends. Germline V gene lookup returns CDR1 SEHNR and CDR2 FQNEAQ (reference sequence). This CDR3 spans 17 amino acids. CDR3 protein: CASSLAPKGPGDTEAFF. CDR3 DNA sequence: TGTGCCAGCAGCTTAGCGCCTAAGGGGCCGGGGGACACTGAAGCTTTCTTT.